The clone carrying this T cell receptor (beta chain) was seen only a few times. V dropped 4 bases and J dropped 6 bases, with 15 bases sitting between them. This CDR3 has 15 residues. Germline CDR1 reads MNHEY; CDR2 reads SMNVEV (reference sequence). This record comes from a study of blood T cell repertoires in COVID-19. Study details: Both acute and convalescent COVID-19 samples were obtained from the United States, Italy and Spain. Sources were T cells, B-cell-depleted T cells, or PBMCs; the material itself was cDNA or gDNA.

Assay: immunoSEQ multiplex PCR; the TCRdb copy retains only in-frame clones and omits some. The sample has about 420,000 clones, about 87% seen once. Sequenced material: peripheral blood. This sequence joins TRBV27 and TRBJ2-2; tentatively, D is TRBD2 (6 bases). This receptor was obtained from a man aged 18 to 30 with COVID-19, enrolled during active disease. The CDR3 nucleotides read TGTGCCAGCAGTTCCCCGGGAGTGAGCCCCGGGGAGCTGTTTTTT. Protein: CASSSPGVSPGELFF.